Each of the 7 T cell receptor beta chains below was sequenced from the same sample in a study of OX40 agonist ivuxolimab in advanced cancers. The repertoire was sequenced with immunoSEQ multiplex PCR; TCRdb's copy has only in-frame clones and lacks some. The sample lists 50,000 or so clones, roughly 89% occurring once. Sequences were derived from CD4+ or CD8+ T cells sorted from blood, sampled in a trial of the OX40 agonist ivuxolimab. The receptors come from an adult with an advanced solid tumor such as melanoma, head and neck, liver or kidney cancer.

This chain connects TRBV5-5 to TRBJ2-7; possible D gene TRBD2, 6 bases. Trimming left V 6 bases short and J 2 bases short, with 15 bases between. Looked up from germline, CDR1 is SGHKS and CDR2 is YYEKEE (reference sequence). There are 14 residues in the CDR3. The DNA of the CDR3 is TGTGCCAGCAACCCGGACGGGAGAACCTACGAGCAGTACTTC. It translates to CASNPDGRTYEQYF.

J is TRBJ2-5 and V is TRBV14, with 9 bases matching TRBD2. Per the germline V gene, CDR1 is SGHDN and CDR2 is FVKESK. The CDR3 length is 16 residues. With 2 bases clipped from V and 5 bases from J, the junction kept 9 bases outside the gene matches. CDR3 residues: CASSQSVAGVGETQYF. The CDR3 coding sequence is TGTGCCAGCAGCCAATCCGTAGCGGGAGTGGGGGAGACCCAGTACTTC.

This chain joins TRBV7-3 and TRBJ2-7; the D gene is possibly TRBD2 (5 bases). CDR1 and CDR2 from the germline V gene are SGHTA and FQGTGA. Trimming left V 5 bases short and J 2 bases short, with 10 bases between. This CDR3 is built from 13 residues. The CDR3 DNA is TGTGCCAGCAGCCCCCACGGGGCCTACGAGCAGTACTTC. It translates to CASSPHGAYEQYF.

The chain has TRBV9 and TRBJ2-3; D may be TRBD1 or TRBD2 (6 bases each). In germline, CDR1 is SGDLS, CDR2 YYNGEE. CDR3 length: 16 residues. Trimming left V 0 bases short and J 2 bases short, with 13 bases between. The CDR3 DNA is TGTGCCAGCAGCGTAGCTCGGGGGCTCGACACAGATACGCAGTATTTT. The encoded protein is CASSVARGLDTDTQYF.

CDR3 amino acids: CASSEAAANYGYTF. The CDR3 DNA reads as TGTGCCAGCAGTGAAGCCGCAGCAAACTATGGCTACACCTTC. The genes are TRBV2 and TRBJ1-2; D is ambiguous. Trimming cost V 0 bases and J 2 bases, with 7 bases left between them. The CDR3 contains 14 residues. The germline V gene encodes CDR1 SNHLY and CDR2 FYNNEI.

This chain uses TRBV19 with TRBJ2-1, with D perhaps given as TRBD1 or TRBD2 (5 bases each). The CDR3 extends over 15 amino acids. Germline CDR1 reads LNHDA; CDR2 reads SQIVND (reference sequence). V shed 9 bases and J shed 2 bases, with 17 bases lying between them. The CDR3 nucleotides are TGTGCCAGCTCTAGCCCACGGGACGCCTACAATGAGCAGTTCTTC. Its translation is CASSSPRDAYNEQFF.

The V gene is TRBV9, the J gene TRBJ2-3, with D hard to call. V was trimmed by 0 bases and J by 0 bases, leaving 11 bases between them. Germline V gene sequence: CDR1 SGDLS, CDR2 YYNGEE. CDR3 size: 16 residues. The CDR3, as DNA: TGTGCCAGCAGCGTAGCTAATATAGCTAGCACAGATACGCAGTATTTT. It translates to CASSVANIASTDTQYF.